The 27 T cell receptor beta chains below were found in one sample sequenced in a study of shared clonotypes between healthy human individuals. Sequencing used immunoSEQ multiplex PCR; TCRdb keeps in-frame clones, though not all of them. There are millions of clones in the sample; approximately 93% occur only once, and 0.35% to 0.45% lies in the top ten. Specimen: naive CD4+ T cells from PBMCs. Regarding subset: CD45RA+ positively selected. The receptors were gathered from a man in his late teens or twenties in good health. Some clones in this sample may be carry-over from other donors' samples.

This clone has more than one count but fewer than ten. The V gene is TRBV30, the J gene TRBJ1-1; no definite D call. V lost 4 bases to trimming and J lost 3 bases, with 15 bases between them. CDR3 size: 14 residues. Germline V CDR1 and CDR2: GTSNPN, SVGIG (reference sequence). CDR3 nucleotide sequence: TGTGCCTGGAACTCCCTTAGGGCGGACACTGAAGCTTTCTTT. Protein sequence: CAWNSLRADTEAFF.

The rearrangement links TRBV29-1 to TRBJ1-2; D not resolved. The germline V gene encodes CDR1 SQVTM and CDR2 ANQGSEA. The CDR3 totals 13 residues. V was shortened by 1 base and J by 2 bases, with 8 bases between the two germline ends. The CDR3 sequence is CSVEVLQNYGYTF. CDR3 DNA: TGCAGCGTTGAAGTGCTACAGAACTATGGCTACACCTTC.

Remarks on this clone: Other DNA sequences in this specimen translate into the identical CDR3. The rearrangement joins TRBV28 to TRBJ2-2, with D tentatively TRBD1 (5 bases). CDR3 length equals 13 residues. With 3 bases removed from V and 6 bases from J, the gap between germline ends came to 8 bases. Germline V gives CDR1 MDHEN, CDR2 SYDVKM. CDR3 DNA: TGTGCCAGCAGTTTGGGGCAGCCCGGGGAGCTGTTTTTT. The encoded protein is CASSLGQPGELFF.

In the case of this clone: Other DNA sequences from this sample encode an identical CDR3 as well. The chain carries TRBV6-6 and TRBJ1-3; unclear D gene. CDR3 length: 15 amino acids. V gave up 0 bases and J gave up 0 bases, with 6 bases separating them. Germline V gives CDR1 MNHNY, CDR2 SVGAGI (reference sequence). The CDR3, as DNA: TGTGCCAGCAGTTACTCGCCCGACTCTGGAAACACCATATATTTT. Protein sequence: CASSYSPDSGNTIYF.

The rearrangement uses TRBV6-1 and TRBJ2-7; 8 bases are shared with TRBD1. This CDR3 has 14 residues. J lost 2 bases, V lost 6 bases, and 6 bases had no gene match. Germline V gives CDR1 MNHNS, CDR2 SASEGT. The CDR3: CASSGQGSPYEQYF. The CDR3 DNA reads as TGTGCCAGCAGCGGACAGGGTTCCCCCTACGAGCAGTACTTC.

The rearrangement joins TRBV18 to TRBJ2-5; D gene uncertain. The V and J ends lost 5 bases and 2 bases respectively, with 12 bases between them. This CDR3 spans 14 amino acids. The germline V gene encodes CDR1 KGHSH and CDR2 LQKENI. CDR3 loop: CASSATQSQETQYF. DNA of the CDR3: TGTGCCAGCTCAGCGACTCAGAGTCAAGAGACCCAGTACTTC.

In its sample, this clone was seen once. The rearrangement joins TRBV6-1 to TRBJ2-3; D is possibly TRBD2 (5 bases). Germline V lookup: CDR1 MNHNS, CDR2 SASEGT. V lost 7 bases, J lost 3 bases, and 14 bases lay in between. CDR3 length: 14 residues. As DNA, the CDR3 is TGTGCCAGCACACTCACACGGGGAACAGATACGCAGTATTTT. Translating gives CASTLTRGTDTQYF.

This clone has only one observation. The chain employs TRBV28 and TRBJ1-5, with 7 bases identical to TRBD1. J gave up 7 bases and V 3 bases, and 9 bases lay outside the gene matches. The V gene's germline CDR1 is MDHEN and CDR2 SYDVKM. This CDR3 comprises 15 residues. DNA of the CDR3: TGTGCCAGCAGTTTGTACGACAGGGTGAACCAGCCCCAGCATTTT. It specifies CASSLYDRVNQPQHF. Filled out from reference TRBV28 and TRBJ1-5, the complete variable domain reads DVKVTQSSRYLVKRTGEKVFLECVQDMDHENMFWYRQDPGLGLRLIYFSYDVKMKEKGDIPEGYSVSREKKERFSLILESASTNQTSMYLCASSLYDRVNQPQHFGDGTRLSIL.

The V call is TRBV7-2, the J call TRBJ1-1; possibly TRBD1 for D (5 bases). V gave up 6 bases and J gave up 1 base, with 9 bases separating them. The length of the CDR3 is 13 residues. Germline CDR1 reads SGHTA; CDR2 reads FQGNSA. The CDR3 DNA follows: TGTGCCAGCAGATTCCAGGGGAACACTGAAGCTTTCTTT. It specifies CASRFQGNTEAFF.

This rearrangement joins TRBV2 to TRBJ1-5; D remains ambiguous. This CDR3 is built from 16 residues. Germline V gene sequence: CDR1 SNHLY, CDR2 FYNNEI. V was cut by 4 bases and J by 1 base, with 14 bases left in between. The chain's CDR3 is CASSAQLVRSNQPQHF. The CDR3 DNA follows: TGTGCCAGCAGTGCACAGTTGGTAAGGAGCAATCAGCCCCAGCATTTT.

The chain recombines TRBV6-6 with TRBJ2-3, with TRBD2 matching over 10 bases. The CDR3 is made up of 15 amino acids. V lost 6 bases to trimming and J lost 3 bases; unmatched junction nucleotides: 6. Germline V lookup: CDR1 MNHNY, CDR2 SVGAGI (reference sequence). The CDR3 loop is CASRTGLAVTDTQYF. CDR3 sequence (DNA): TGTGCCAGCAGGACCGGACTAGCGGTAACAGATACGCAGTATTTT.

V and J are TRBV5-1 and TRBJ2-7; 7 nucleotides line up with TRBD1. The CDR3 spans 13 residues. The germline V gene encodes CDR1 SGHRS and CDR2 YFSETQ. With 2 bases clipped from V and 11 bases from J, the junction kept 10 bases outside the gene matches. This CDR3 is CASSLDRETEEYF. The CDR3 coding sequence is TGCGCCAGCAGCTTAGACAGGGAGACTGAGGAGTACTTC.

The CDR3 loop is CASSPYRGLIGYTF. CDR3 DNA sequence: TGTGCCAGCAGTCCGTACAGGGGGCTCATTGGCTACACCTTC. V gene TRBV27 combines with J gene TRBJ1-2, with 9 bases identical to TRBD1. V dropped 5 bases and J dropped 7; count of bases not matched to a gene: 8. This CDR3 contains 14 residues. The germline V gene has CDR1 MNHEY and CDR2 SMNVEV (reference sequence).

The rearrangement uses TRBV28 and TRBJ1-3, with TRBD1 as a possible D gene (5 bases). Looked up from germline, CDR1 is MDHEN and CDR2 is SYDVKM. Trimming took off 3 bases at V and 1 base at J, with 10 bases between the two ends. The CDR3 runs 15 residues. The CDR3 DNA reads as TGTGCCAGCAGTTTCCTATCAGGGTCTGGAAACACCATATATTTT. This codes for CASSFLSGSGNTIYF. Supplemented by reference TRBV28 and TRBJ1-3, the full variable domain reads DVKVTQSSRYLVKRTGEKVFLECVQDMDHENMFWYRQDPGLGLRLIYFSYDVKMKEKGDIPEGYSVSREKKERFSLILESASTNQTSMYLCASSFLSGSGNTIYFGEGSWLTVV.

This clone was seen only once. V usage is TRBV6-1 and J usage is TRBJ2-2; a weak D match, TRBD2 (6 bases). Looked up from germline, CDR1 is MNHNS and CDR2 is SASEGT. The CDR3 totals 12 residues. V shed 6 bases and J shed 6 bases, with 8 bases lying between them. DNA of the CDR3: TGTGCCAGCAGCAGACTAGCCGGGGAGCTGTTTTTT. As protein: CASSRLAGELFF.

The CDR3: CASSPGATGYGYTF. The DNA of the CDR3 is TGCGCCAGCAGCCCAGGGGCTACAGGCTATGGCTACACCTTC. The chain joins TRBV5-1 to TRBJ1-2; D is possibly TRBD1 (6 bases). Germline-derived CDR1 and CDR2 are SGHRS and YFSETQ. Trimming stripped 4 bases from V and 4 bases from J, with 14 bases between. CDR3 length: 14 residues.

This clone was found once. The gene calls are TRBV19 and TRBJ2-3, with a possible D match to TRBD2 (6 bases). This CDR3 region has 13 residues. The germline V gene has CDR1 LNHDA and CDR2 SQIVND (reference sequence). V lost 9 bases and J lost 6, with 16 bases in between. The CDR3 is CASRDSMADTQYF. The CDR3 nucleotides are TGTGCCAGCCGGGACTCTATGGCTGATACGCAGTATTTT.

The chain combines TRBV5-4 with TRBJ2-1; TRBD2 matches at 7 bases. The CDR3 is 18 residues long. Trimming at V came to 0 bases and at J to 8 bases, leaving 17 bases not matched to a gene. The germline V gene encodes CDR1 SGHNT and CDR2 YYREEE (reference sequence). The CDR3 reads CASSLGPSPSGLPDEQFF. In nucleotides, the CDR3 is TGTGCCAGCAGCTTGGGCCCCTCCCCTAGCGGCCTCCCGGATGAGCAGTTCTTC.

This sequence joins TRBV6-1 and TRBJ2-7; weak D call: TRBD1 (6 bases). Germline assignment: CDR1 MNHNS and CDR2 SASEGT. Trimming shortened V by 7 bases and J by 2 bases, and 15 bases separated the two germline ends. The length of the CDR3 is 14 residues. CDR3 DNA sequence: TGTGCCAGCATCTCCTTGGACAGACCCTACGAGCAGTACTTC. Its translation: CASISLDRPYEQYF.

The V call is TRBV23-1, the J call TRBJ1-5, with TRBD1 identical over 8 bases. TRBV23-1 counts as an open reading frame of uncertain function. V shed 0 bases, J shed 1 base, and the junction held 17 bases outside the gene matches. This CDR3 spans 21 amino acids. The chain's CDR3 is CASSQSRCGQGNIMSNQPQHF. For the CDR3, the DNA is TGCGCCAGCAGTCAATCGCGGTGTGGACAGGGAAATATAATGAGCAATCAGCCCCAGCATTTT.

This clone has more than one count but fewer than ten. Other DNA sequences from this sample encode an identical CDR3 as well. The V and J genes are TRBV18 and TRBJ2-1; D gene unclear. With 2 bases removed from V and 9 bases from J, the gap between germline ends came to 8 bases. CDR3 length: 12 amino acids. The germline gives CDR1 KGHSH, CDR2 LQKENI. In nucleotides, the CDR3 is TGTGCCAGCTCACCATTCCGTGGTGAGCAGTTCTTC. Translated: CASSPFRGEQFF.

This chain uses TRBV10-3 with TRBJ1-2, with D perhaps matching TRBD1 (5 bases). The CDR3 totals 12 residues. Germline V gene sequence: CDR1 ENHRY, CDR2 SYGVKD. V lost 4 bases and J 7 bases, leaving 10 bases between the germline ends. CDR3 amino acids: CAISVGRGGYTF. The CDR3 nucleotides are TGTGCCATCAGTGTGGGGAGGGGTGGCTACACCTTC.

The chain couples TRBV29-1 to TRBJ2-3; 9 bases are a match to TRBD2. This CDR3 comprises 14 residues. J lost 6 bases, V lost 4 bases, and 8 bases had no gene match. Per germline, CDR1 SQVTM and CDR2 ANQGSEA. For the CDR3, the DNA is TGCAGCGTTGGGGCTAGCGGGGCCATGGATACGCAGTATTTT. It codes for CSVGASGAMDTQYF.

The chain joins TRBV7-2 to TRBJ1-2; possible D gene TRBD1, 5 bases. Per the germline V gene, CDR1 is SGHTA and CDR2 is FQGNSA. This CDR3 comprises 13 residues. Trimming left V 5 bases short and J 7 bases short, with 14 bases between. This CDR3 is CASSLNQRGGYTF. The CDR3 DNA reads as TGTGCCAGCAGCCTAAATCAGAGGGGTGGCTACACCTTC.

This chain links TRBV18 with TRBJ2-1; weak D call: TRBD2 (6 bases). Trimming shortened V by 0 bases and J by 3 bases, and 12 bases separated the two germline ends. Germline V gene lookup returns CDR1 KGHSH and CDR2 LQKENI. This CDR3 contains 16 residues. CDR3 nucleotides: TGTGCCAGCTCACCACCAATAGCGGTAGTCTACAATGAGCAGTTCTTC. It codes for CASSPPIAVVYNEQFF.

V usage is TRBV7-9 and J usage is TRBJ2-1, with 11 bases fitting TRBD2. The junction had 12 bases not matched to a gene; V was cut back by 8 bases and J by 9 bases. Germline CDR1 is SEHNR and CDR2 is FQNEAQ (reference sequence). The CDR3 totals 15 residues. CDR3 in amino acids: CASGRLAGSGTEQFF. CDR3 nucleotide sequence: TGTGCCAGCGGAAGACTAGCGGGATCAGGTACTGAGCAGTTCTTC.

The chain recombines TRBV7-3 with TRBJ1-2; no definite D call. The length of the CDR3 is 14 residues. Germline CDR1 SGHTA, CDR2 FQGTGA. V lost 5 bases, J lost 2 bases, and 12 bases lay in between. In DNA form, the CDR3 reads TGTGCCAGCAGCCCCCTCCCGGGGAACTATGGCTACACCTTC. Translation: CASSPLPGNYGYTF.